The sequence of this T cell receptor beta chain was determined in a study of molecular identifiers for immune sequencing clone quantification. As concerns this clonotype: A much larger clonotype is one base distant, so this may be a read error.

TCRdb ran MiXCR on the PCR reads and lists one entry per CDR3 protein. This table has tens of thousands of distinct CDR3 sequences, roughly 25% appearing once. This CDR3 contains 13 residues. The J gene is TRBJ2-2, the V gene TRBV12-3 or TRBV12-4; 7 bases fit TRBD2. Sequenced sample: naive CD8+ T cells from blood, with Jurkat cell RNA spiked in. Subset reported: FACS-sorted CD8+CD4-CCR7+CD45RA+ naive T cells. The TCR comes from a human donor in good health. Some libraries in this study had Jurkat cell RNA spiked in. CDR3 coding DNA: TGTGCCTGCAGAGGACTAGGTGGCGGGGAGCTGTTTTTT. As protein: CACRGLGGGELFF.